This TCR beta chain was identified during a study of vaccination and CD4 T cells after COVID-19. The overall study: Every participant was given two doses of BNT162b2 or mRNA-1273 vaccine. Median time from COVID diagnosis to post-COVID sampling was about 100 days (35 to 161).

Researchers used the Oncomine TCR Beta short-read assay to sequence DNA from cultured CD4+ T cells. TCRdb re-analysed the PCR reads in MiXCR, keeping a single row per CDR3 protein. This table holds 16,000 or so distinct CDR3 sequences, about half found once. V was clipped by 8 bases and J by 6 bases, with 16 bases between them. CDR1 MNHEY and CDR2 SMNVEV come from the germline V gene (reference sequence). CDR3 length equals 13 residues. The time point is: late sampling 161 to 241 days after vaccination in three convalescent patients. The sample's treatment: approximately 9-day PBMC culture with coronavirus spike peptide pools or control peptides (ViraFEST assay). CD4+ T cells were isolated by negative selection after around nine days of culture. As to this clonotype: The antigen is unknown.

The specimen comprised CD4+ T cells from blood, cultured in vitro, sampled about 7 months after SARS-CoV-2 vaccination. The V call is TRBV27, the J call TRBJ1-1; no reliable D call. The sequence was collected from a human donor who had recovered from COVID-19. The CDR3 spells CASGPVEWAEAFF. DNA for the CDR3: TGTGCCAGCGGCCCGGTTGAGTGGGCTGAAGCTTTCTTT.